This T cell receptor beta chain was sequenced in a study of OX40 agonist ivuxolimab in advanced cancers. Study-level results: There were also nonresponders showing low normalized T-cell clonal expansion.

The method was immunoSEQ multiplex PCR; TCRdb's version includes in-frame clones alone and lacks a portion of them. This repertoire shows about 24,000 clones, about 76% found once; its top ten account for roughly a sixth. The CDR3 extends over 15 amino acids. Per the germline V gene, CDR1 is MNHEY and CDR2 is SVGAGI. Trimming cost V 6 bases and J 8 bases; bases outside gene matches: 6. A remark on this clone: The antigen is unknown.

V usage is TRBV6-5 and J usage is TRBJ2-1, with TRBD2 matching over 14 bases. The sequence came from an adult with an advanced solid tumor such as melanoma, head and neck, liver or kidney cancer. The source material was CD4+ or CD8+ T cells sorted from blood, sampled in a trial of the OX40 agonist ivuxolimab. CDR3: CASRSGTSGSYEQFF. CDR3 in DNA: TGTGCCAGCAGGTCCGGGACTAGCGGGAGTTATGAGCAGTTCTTC.